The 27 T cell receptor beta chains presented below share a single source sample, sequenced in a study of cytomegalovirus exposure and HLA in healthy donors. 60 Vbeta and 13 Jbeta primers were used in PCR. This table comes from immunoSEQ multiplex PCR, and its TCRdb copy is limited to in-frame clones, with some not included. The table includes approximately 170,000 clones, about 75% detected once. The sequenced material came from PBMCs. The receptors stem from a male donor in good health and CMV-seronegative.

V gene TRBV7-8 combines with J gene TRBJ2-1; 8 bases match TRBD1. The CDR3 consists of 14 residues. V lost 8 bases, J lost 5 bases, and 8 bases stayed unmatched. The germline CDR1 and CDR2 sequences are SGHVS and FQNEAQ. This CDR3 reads CASWRQGFDNEQFF. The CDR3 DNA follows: TGTGCCAGCTGGCGACAGGGGTTCGACAATGAGCAGTTCTTC.

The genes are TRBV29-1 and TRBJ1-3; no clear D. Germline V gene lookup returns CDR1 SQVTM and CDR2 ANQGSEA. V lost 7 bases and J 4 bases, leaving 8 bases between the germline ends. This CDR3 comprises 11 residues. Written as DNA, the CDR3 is TGCAGCGCCCTACAGGGAAACACCATATATTTT. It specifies CSALQGNTIYF.

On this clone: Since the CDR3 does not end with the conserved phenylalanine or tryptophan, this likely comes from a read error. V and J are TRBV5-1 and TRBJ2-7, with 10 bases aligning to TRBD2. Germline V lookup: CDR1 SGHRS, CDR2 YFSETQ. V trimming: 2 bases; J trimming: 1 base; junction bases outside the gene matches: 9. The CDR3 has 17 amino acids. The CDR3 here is CASSFLPGLASSYEQYL. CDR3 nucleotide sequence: TGCGCCAGCAGCTTCCTGCCGGGACTAGCGTCGTCCTACGAGCAGTACCTC.

As DNA, the CDR3 is TGTGCCAGCACTCAAACACCGACTAACTATGGCTACACCTTC. Amino acid sequence: CASTQTPTNYGYTF. The J gene is TRBJ1-2, the V gene TRBV6-1; D ambiguous. The CDR3 extends over 14 amino acids. CDR1 MNHNS and CDR2 SASEGT come from the germline V gene. V lost 7 bases, J lost 0 bases, and 12 bases lay in between.

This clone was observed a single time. The CDR3 DNA reads TGTGCCAGCAGCCTTACAGGGGGCAGTAACTATGGCTACACCTTC. Translation gives CASSLTGGSNYGYTF. The J gene is TRBJ1-2, the V gene TRBV11-2, with 9 bases matching TRBD1. Germline CDR1 is SGHAT and CDR2 is FQNNGV. Trimming at V came to 5 bases and at J to 1 base, leaving 5 bases not matched to a gene. This CDR3 is 15 amino acids long.

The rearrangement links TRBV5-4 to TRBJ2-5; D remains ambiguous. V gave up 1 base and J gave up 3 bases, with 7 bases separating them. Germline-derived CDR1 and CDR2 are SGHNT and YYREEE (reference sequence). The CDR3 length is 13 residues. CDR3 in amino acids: CASSLYIEETQYF. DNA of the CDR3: TGTGCCAGCAGCTTGTATATCGAAGAGACCCAGTACTTC. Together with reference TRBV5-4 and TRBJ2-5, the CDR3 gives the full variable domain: ETGVTQSPTHLIKTRGQQVTLRCSSQSGHNTVSWYQQALGQGPQFIFQYYREEENGRGNFPPRFSGLQFPNYSSELNVNALELDDSALYLCASSLYIEETQYFGPGTRLLVL.

The CDR3 spells CSVEQGMNTEAFF. The CDR3 DNA follows: TGCAGCGTCGAACAGGGTATGAACACTGAAGCTTTCTTT. The genes are TRBV29-1 and TRBJ1-1, with D possibly TRBD1 on 6 matching bases. Germline V gene sequence: CDR1 SQVTM, CDR2 ANQGSEA. Trimming left V 6 bases short and J 0 bases short, with 11 bases between. The CDR3 extends over 13 amino acids.

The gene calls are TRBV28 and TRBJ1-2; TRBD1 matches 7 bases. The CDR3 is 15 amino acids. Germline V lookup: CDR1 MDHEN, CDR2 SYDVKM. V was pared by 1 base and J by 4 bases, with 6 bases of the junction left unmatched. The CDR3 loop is CASSLYGRGFYGYTF. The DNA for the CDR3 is TGTGCCAGCAGTTTATACGGCAGGGGGTTCTATGGCTACACCTTC.

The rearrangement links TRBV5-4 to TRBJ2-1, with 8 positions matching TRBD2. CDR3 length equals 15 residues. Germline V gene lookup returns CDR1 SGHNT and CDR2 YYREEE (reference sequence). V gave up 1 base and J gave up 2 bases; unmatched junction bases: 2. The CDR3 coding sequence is TGTGCCAGCAGCTTGTACGGGGGGGCCTACAATGAGCAGTTCTTC. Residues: CASSLYGGAYNEQFF.

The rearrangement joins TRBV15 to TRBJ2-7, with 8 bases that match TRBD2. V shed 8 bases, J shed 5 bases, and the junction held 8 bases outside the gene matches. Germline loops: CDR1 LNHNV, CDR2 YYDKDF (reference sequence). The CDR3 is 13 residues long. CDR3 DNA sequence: TGTGCCACCGGGAGCGGGAGAAGCCACGAGCAGTACTTC. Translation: CATGSGRSHEQYF. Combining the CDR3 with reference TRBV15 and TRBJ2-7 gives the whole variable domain DAMVIQNPRYQVTQFGKPVTLSCSQTLNHNVMYWYQQKSSQAPKLLFHYYDKDFNNEADTPDNFQSRRPNTSFCFLDIRSPGLGDTAMYLCATGSGRSHEQYFGPGTRLTVT.

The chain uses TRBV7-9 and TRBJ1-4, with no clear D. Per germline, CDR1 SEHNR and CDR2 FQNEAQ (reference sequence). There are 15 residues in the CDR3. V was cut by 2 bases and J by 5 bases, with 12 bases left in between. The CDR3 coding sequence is TGTGCCAGCAGCTTAATACTAAGCCAAAATGAAAAACTGTTTTTT. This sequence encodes CASSLILSQNEKLFF.

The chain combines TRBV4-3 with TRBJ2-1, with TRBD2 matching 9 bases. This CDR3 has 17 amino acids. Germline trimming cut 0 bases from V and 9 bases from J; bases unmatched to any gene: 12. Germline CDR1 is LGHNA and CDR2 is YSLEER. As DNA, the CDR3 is TGCGCCAGCAGCCAAGAATGGTCGGCGGGAGGGCCGTCTGAGCAGTTCTTC. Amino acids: CASSQEWSAGGPSEQFF.

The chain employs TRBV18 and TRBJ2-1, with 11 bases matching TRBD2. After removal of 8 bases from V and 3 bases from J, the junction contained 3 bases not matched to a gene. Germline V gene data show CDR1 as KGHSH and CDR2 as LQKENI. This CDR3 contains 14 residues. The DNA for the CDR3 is TGTGCCAGCGCGGGGACTAGCGGCTACAATGAGCAGTTCTTC. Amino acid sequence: CASAGTSGYNEQFF.

In nucleotides, the CDR3 is TGTGCCAGCAGCGAACCGGGACAGGGGAATGAAAAACTGTTTTTT. Its translation: CASSEPGQGNEKLFF. This chain connects TRBV9 to TRBJ1-4; 10 nucleotides line up with TRBD1. The trim removed 3 bases at V and 5 bases at J, leaving 4 bases unmatched. CDR3 length equals 15 residues. In germline, CDR1 is SGDLS, CDR2 YYNGEE.

The CDR3 DNA is TGTGCCGGTAGCGGGGCCACCGGGGAGCTGTTTTTT. This sequence encodes CAGSGATGELFF. This sequence joins TRBV28 and TRBJ2-2; 8 nucleotides match TRBD2. Germline V gene sequence: CDR1 MDHEN, CDR2 SYDVKM. V trimming: 11 bases; J trimming: 4 bases; junction bases outside the gene matches: 3. The CDR3 extends over 12 amino acids.

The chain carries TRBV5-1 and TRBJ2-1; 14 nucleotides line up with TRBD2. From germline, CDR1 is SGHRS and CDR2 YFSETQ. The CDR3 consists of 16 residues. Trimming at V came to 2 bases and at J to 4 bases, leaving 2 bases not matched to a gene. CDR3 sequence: CASSFRTSGGYNEQFF. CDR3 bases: TGCGCCAGCAGCTTCAGGACTAGCGGGGGGTACAATGAGCAGTTCTTC.

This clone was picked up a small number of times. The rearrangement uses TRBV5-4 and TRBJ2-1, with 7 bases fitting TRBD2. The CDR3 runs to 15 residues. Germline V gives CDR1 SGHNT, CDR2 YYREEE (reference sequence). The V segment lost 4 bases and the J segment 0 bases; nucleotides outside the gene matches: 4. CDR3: CASSGGGGSYNEQFF. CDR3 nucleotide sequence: TGTGCCAGCAGCGGTGGGGGGGGCTCCTACAATGAGCAGTTCTTC.

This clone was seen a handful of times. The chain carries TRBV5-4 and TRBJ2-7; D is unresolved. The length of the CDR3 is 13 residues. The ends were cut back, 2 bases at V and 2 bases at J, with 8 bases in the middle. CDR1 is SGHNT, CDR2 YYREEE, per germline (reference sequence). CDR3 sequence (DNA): TGTGCCAGCAGCTTTGCCAGCGCCTACGAGCAGTACTTC. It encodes CASSFASAYEQYF.

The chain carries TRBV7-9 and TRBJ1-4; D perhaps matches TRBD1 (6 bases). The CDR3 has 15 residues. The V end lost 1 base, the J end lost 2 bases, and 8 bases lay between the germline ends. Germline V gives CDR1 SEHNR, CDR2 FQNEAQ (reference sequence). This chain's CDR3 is CASSLGTATNEKLFF. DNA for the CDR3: TGTGCCAGCAGCTTAGGGACAGCGACTAATGAAAAACTGTTTTTT.

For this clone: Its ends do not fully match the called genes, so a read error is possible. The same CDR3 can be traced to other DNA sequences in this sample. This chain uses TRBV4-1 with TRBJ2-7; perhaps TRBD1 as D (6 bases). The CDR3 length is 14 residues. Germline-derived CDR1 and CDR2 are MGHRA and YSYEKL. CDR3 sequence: CASSQERQVHEQYF. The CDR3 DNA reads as TGCGCTAGCAGCCAGGAGAGACAGGTGCACGAGCAGTACTTC.

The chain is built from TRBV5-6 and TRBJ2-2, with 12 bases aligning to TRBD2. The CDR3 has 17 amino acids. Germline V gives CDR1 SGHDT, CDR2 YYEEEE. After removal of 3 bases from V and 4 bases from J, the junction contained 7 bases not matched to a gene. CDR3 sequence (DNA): TGTGCCAGCAGCTCGGGTGGACTAGCGGGATCCACCGGGGAGCTGTTTTTT. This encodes CASSSGGLAGSTGELFF.

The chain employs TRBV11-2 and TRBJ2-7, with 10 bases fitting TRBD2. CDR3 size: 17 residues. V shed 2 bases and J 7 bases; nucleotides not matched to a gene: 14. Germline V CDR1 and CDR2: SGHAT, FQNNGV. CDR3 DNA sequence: TGTGCCAGCAGCTTATTATCCCGGGGGACTAGCGCCTTAGAGCAGTACTTC. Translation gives CASSLLSRGTSALEQYF.

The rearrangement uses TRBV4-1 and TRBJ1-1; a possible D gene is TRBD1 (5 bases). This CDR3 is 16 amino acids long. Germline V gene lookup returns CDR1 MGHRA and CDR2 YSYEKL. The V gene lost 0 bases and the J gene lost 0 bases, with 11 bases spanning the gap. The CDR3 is CASSQDSGTVNTEAFF. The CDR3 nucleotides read TGCGCCAGCAGCCAAGATAGCGGGACGGTGAACACTGAAGCTTTCTTT.

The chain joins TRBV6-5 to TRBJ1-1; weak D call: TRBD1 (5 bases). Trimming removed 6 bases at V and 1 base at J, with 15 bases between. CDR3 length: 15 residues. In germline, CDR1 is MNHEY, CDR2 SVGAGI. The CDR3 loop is CASSPWGGENTEAFF. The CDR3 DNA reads TGTGCCAGCAGCCCCTGGGGGGGGGAGAACACTGAAGCTTTCTTT.

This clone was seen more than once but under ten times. CDR3 coding DNA: TGCGCCAGCAGCCAAGAGGCGGGGGTTTATGGCTACACCTTC. Translation: CASSQEAGVYGYTF. This chain connects TRBV4-1 to TRBJ1-2; D perhaps matches TRBD1 (5 bases). The V gene's germline CDR1 is MGHRA and CDR2 YSYEKL. The V gene lost 0 bases and the J gene lost 5 bases, with 10 bases spanning the gap. The length of the CDR3 is 14 residues.

The CDR3: CASSSAAGGPSDEQYF. The DNA for the CDR3 is TGTGCCAGCAGTTCGGCCGCGGGAGGGCCCTCTGATGAGCAGTACTTC. V and J are TRBV28 and TRBJ2-7; 9 bases match TRBD2. With 4 bases clipped from V and 7 bases from J, the junction kept 14 bases outside the gene matches. This CDR3 has 16 amino acids. The germline V gene has CDR1 MDHEN and CDR2 SYDVKM.

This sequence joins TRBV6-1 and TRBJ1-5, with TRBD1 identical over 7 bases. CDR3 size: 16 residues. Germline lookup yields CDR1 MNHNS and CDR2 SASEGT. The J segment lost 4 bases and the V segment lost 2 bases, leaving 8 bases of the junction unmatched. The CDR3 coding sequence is TGTGCCAGCAGTGAATTTGCGACAGGGTTGAATCAGCCCCAGCATTTT. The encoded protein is CASSEFATGLNQPQHF.